Presented here are 8 T cell receptor beta chains from one specimen sequenced in a study of cytomegalovirus exposure and HLA in healthy donors. Primers: 60 Vbeta forward and 13 Jbeta reverse. Some clones are missing from TCRdb's copy, which holds only in-frame ones; the method was immunoSEQ multiplex PCR. The table lists 150,000 or so clones, approximately 84% of them singletons, with 1.4% in the top ten. The specimen sequenced was PBMCs. The receptors shown here come from a man in his thirties or forties in good health and CMV-seropositive.

This clone appeared many times. The rearrangement uses TRBV14 and TRBJ2-6, with unresolved D. Trimming left V 1 base short and J 0 bases short, with 4 bases between. Germline V gene data show CDR1 as SGHDN and CDR2 as FVKESK. The CDR3 loop spans 15 amino acids. The CDR3 region has the DNA TGTGCCAGCAGCCAAGGGAGCTCTGGGGCCAACGTCCTGACTTTC. It is translated as CASSQGSSGANVLTF.

CDR3 region: CASAPQGLQETQYF. The CDR3 region has the DNA TGTGCCAGCGCACCCCAGGGACTGCAAGAGACCCAGTACTTC. The chain couples TRBV6-5 to TRBJ2-5, with a tentative D call TRBD2 (6 bases). CDR3 size: 14 residues. V gave up 8 bases and J gave up 2 bases, with 15 bases separating them. Per the germline V gene, CDR1 is MNHEY and CDR2 is SVGAGI.

The CDR3 DNA reads TGTGCCAGCAGGCGCTGGACAGGGGCGACGAACACTGAAGCTTTCTTT. It yields the protein CASRRWTGATNTEAFF. This chain links TRBV5-4 with TRBJ1-1, with TRBD1 matching 9 bases. There are 16 residues in the CDR3. V lost 5 bases and J lost 1; bases outside the gene matches: 9. Germline V gives CDR1 SGHNT, CDR2 YYREEE (reference sequence).

This chain uses TRBV7-6 with TRBJ1-4; D may be TRBD1 (6 bases). Between the trimmed V and J ends, which lost 5 bases and 0 bases, there was a span of 13 bases. The CDR3 loop spans 16 amino acids. Looked up from germline, CDR1 is SGHVS and CDR2 is FNYEAQ. The CDR3 sequence is CASSPQTGATNEKLFF. The CDR3 DNA sequence: TGTGCCAGCAGCCCGCAGACAGGTGCAACTAATGAAAAACTGTTTTTT. The full variable domain, rest sourced from reference TRBV7-6 and TRBJ1-4, is GAGVSQSPRYKVTKRGQDVALRCDPISGHVSLYWYRQALGQGPEFLTYFNYEAQQDKSGLPNDRFSAERPEGSISTLTIQRTEQRDSAMYRCASSPQTGATNEKLFFGSGTQLSVL.

The chain recombines TRBV29-1 with TRBJ1-1; D not certain. Germline V gives CDR1 SQVTM, CDR2 ANQGSEA. The V gene lost 3 bases and the J gene lost 1 base, with 9 bases spanning the gap. There are 13 residues in the CDR3. CDR3 sequence reads: CSVDRQWNTEAFF. The CDR3 DNA follows: TGCAGCGTTGACCGCCAGTGGAACACTGAAGCTTTCTTT.

This chain uses TRBV28 with TRBJ1-6; D is unresolved. Per germline, CDR1 MDHEN and CDR2 SYDVKM. V was pared by 5 bases and J by 2 bases, with 28 bases between. There are 21 residues in the CDR3. DNA of the CDR3: TGTGCCAGCAGTCCTGCCCCCCGGAGGCCCATCTCTAAAACCTATAATTCACCCCTCCACTTT. Its translation is CASSPAPRRPISKTYNSPLHF.

The chain recombines TRBV2 with TRBJ1-5, with unresolved D. This CDR3 is 15 amino acids long. CDR1 and CDR2 from the germline V gene are SNHLY and FYNNEI. Trimming pared 2 bases from V and 8 bases from J, leaving 16 bases between. The CDR3 bases are TGTGCCAGCAGTGAATTGAGTTATAGCGGGGAGCCCCAGCATTTT. Translating gives CASSELSYSGEPQHF.

J is TRBJ2-1 and V is TRBV11-3; tentatively, D is TRBD1 (6 bases). Germline V lookup: CDR1 SGHNT, CDR2 YENEEA. The CDR3 totals 17 residues. V lost 5 bases to trimming and J lost 3 bases, with 20 bases between them. The CDR3 DNA reads TGTGCCAGCAGCGGGACCTACAGGGCGACCGTCTACAATGAGCAGTTCTTC. It yields the protein CASSGTYRATVYNEQFF. Full variable domain (rest looked up from reference TRBV11-3 and TRBJ2-1): EAGVVQSPRYKIIEKKQPVAFWCNPISGHNTLYWYLQNLGQGPELLIRYENEEAVDDSQLPKDRFSAERLKGVDSTLKIQPAELGDSAVYLCASSGTYRATVYNEQFFGPGTRLTVL.